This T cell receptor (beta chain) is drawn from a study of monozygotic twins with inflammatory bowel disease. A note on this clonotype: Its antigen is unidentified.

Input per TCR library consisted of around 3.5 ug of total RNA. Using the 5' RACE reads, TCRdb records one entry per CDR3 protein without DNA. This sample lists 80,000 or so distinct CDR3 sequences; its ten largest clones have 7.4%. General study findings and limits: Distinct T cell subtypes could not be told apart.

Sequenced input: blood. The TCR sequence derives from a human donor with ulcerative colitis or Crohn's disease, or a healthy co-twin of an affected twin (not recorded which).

The CDR3 region is CSVEDGGAVGYTF. The chain recombines TRBV29-1 with TRBJ1-2. Germline CDR1 reads SQVTM; CDR2 reads ANQGSEA. The CDR3 spans 13 residues.